What follows are 10 T cell receptor delta chains derived from one specimen sequenced in a study of gamma-delta chains in newborns, infants, children (dated by TCRdb to the late 2010s). Sequencing relied on an Illumina MiSeq. TCRdb reprocessed the public data with the CATT caller; entries with the same nucleotide sequence were combined afterwards. The sample table shows more than 9,000 delta-chain clones, and approximately 9% are seen once. Of the sample, 8.8% falls within the top ten clones. What was sequenced was blood. These receptors all stem from a child who was a newborn, infant or young child, either healthy, febrile or measles-vaccinated (not recorded which).

The chain is built from TRDV2 and TRDJ1; TRDD3 matches at 11 bases. The CDR3 extends over 16 amino acids. Trimming removed 2 bases from V and 3 bases from J; junction bases left unmatched: 7. CDR1 and CDR2 (germline): GEAIGNYY, EKD. CDR3 nucleotide sequence: TGTGCCTGTGACATTCTGGGGGATACCACGGCCGATAAACTCATCTTT. Translating it yields CACDILGDTTADKLIF.

V is TRDV1 and J is TRDJ1, with 9 positions matching TRDD2. The V gene end was trimmed by 6 bases and the J gene end by 0 bases; junction bases not matched to a gene: 17. Germline CDR1 and CDR2: TSWWSYY and QGS. The CDR3 covers 19 residues. CDR3 sequence (DNA): TGTGCTCTTGGAACTGGCCTTCCTACGTTGAGGGAGTACACCGATAAACTCATCTTT. It yields the protein CALGTGLPTLREYTDKLIF.

This clone occurred a few times. At the DNA level, this CDR3 is encoded by other sequences in the same sample as well. The chain links TRDV2 to TRDJ1; 8 nucleotides agree with TRDD3. Germline CDR1 reads GEAIGNYY; CDR2 reads EKD. With 1 base clipped from V and 2 bases from J, the junction kept 2 bases outside the gene matches. The CDR3 extends over 14 amino acids. CDR3 residues: CACDTLGGTDKLIF. For the CDR3, the DNA is TGTGCCTGTGACACACTGGGGGGTACCGATAAACTCATCTTT.

Worth noting for this clone: The TCRdb record carries a much larger clone's protein, which differs from this DNA's translation at residue 3; a read error is the likely cause, and the protein listed here is the DNA translation. The chain carries TRDV2 and TRDJ1; D gene ambiguous. This CDR3 is built from 14 residues. The germline CDR1 and CDR2 sequences are GEAIGNYY and EKD. CDR3 protein: CAYDHLRNADKLIF. CDR3 coding DNA: TGTGCCTATGACCACCTAAGGAATGCCGATAAACTCATCTTT.

The J gene is TRDJ1, the V gene TRDV3; D is possibly TRDD2 or TRDD3 (6 bases each). CDR1 and CDR2 (germline): TVYSNPD, GDNSRS (reference sequence). The CDR3 runs 18 residues. V shed 2 bases and J shed 0 bases, with 25 bases lying between them. As DNA, the CDR3 is TGTGCCTTTTCCTACGTCCCTGGGGCCCTGGGGTACACCGATAAACTCATCTTT. As protein: CAFSYVPGALGYTDKLIF.

The chain uses TRDV2 and TRDJ3, with TRDD3 matching over 7 bases. This CDR3 comprises 20 residues. Germline V gene data show CDR1 as GEAIGNYY and CDR2 as EKD. V was pared by 0 bases and J by 3 bases, with 13 bases of the junction left unmatched. The DNA of the CDR3 is TGTGCCTGTGACACCGCCTCTACTGGGGACGTGGGCTGGGACACCCGACAGATGTTTTTC. The encoded protein is CACDTASTGDVGWDTRQMFF.

The V and J genes are TRDV1 and TRDJ1, with 13 bases that match TRDD3. The V gene end was trimmed by 3 bases and the J gene end by 0 bases; junction bases not matched to a gene: 22. Germline V gene data show CDR1 as TSWWSYY and CDR2 as QGS. The CDR3 consists of 23 residues. CDR3 coding DNA: TGTGCTCTTGGGGATCTTCCCTTCACTTTACTGGGGGATACGCCTTGGTACACCGATAAACTCATCTTT. Translating gives CALGDLPFTLLGDTPWYTDKLIF.

The chain couples TRDV2 to TRDJ1; 8 nucleotides match TRDD3. Germline loops: CDR1 GEAIGNYY, CDR2 EKD. V lost 4 bases and J lost 1; bases outside the gene matches: 4. This CDR3 spans 14 amino acids. The CDR3 is CACEGLGATDKLIF. CDR3 in DNA: TGTGCCTGTGAGGGACTGGGGGCCACCGATAAACTCATCTTT.

This clone was seen a handful of times. The chain couples TRDV2 to TRDJ1; 11 nucleotides align to TRDD3. The J segment lost 1 base and the V segment lost 3 bases, leaving 24 bases of the junction unmatched. CDR1 GEAIGNYY and CDR2 EKD come from the germline V gene. There are 22 residues in the CDR3. The CDR3 DNA sequence: TGTGCCTGTGACCCACTATTCTCACGAATGGGGGATACGTCCGCGGGCACCGATAAACTCATCTTT. Translation gives CACDPLFSRMGDTSAGTDKLIF.

This clone is deemed medium-sized. The chain recombines TRDV2 with TRDJ1; TRDD3 agrees at 7 bases. J lost 1 base, V lost 2 bases, and 6 bases had no gene match. This CDR3 is 15 amino acids long. CDR1 is GEAIGNYY, CDR2 EKD, per germline. The chain's CDR3 is CACDRLGASTDKLIF. In nucleotides, the CDR3 is TGTGCCTGTGACAGGCTGGGGGCCTCCACCGATAAACTCATCTTT.